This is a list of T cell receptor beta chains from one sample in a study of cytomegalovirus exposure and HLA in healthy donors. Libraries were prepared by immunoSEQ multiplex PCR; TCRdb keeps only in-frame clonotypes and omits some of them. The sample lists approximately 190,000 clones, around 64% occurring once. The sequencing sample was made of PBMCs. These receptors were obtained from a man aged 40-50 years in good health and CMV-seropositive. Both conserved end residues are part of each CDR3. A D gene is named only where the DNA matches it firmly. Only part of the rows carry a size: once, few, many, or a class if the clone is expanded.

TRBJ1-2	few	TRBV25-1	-	CASSRNGYTF	TGTGCCAGCAGCAGAAATGGCTACACCTTC
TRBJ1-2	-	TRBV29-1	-	CAGRGDGYTF	TGCGCGGGGAGGGGAGATGGCTACACCTTC
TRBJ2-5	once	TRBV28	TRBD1	CASSPLQGKYQETQYF	TGTGCCAGCAGTCCATTACAGGGGAAGTACCAAGAGACCCAGTACTTC
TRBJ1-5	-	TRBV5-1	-	CASRTELNQPQHF	TGCGCCAGCAGAACAGAACTCAATCAGCCCCAGCATTTT
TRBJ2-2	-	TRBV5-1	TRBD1	CASSLYRGDTGELFF	TGCGCCAGCAGCTTGTACAGGGGGGACACCGGGGAGCTGTTTTTT
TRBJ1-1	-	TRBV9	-	CASSPQGGAYNTEAFF	TGTGCCAGCAGCCCCCAGGGAGGGGCTTATAACACTGAAGCTTTCTTT
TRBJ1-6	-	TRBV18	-	CASPPRTRDGSSPLHF	TGTGCCAGCCCACCACGGACCAGGGATGGTAGTTCACCCCTCCACTTT
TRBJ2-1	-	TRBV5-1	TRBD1	CASSPGQPSSYNEQFF	TGCGCCAGCAGCCCGGGACAGCCGAGCTCCTACAATGAGCAGTTCTTC
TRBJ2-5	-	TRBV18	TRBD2	CASSPQAGAPRGETQYF	TGTGCCAGCTCACCACAAGCGGGGGCCCCCCGGGGAGAGACCCAGTACTTC
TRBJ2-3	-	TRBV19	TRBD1	CASSIRDRGLDTDTQYF	TGTGCCAGTAGTATTCGGGACAGGGGCCTAGACACAGATACGCAGTATTTT
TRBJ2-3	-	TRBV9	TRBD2	CASSSGLAGGLDTQYF	TGTGCCAGCAGCTCTGGACTAGCGGGGGGTTTGGATACGCAGTATTTT
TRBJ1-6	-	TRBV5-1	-	CASSPTGTYNSPLHF	TGCGCCAGCAGCCCGACGGGGACCTATAATTCACCCCTCCACTTT
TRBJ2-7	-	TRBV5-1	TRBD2	CASSLAPSGYEQYF	TGCGCCAGCAGCTTGGCCCCTAGCGGGTACGAGCAGTACTTC
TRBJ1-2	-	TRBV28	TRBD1	CASSPSGTGFYGYTF	TGTGCCAGCAGTCCCTCCGGGACAGGGTTCTATGGCTACACCTTC
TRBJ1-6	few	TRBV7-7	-	CASSSAWTARRGGRLLHF	TGTGCCAGCAGCTCAGCCTGGACAGCCCGTCGGGGTGGACGCCTCCTCCACTTT
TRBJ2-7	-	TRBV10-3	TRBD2	CAIGLAGGSYEQYF	TGTGCCATCGGACTAGCGGGGGGTTCCTACGAGCAGTACTTC
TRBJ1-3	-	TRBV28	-	CASSLGGAGNTIYF	TGTGCCAGCAGTTTGGGCGGGGCTGGAAACACCATATATTTT
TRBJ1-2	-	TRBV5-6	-	CASTLRGGPGDGYTF	TGTGCCAGCACCTTAAGGGGGGGCCCCGGAGATGGCTACACCTTC
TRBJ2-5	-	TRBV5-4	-	CASSLDSGETQYF	TGTGCCAGCAGCCTGGACAGTGGAGAGACCCAGTACTTC
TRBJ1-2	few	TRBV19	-	CASSRDYNYGYTF	TGTGCCAGTAGCCGGGATTACAACTATGGCTACACCTTC
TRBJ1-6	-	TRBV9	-	CASSVAPEPSSYNSPLHF	TGTGCCAGCAGCGTAGCACCAGAACCAAGCTCCTATAATTCACCCCTCCACTTT
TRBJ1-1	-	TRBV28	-	CASSSGGVRTAEAFF	TGTGCCAGCAGTTCCGGAGGGGTCCGTACTGCTGAAGCTTTCTTT
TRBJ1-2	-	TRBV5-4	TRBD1	CASSGALGQGGGGYTF	TGTGCCAGCAGCGGGGCATTGGGACAGGGGGGAGGTGGCTACACCTTC
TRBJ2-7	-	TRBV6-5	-	CASSYSWGRHEQYF	TGTGCCAGCAGTTACTCGTGGGGGCGCCACGAGCAGTACTTC
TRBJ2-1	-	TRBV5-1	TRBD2	CASSLGLAVYNEQFF	TGCGCCAGCAGCTTGGGACTAGCGGTATACAATGAGCAGTTCTTC
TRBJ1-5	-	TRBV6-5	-	CASSYGEALPQHF	TGTGCCAGCAGTTATGGGGAGGCCCTGCCCCAGCATTTT
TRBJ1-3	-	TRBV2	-	CASSEEGAGGNTIYF	TGTGCCAGCAGTGAGGAAGGGGCGGGGGGAAACACCATATATTTT
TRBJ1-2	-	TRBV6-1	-	CASSESGVGYTF	TGTGCCAGCAGTGAATCAGGGGTTGGCTACACCTTC
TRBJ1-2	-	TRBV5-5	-	CASSLIDRLGYTF	TGTGCCAGCAGCTTGATCGACAGGTTAGGCTACACCTTC
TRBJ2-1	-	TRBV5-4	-	CASSGLNPWNEQFF	TGTGCCAGCAGCGGCCTTAACCCCTGGAATGAGCAGTTCTTC
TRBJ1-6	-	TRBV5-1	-	CASSLDGTPNNSPLHF	TGCGCCAGCAGCTTGGATGGGACACCTAATAATTCACCCCTCCACTTT
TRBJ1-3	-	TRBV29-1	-	CSVDAGLSGNTIYF	TGCAGCGTTGACGCAGGGCTCTCTGGAAACACCATATATTTT
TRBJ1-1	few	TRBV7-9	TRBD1	CASIKPRQGAVNTEAFF	TGTGCCAGCATAAAACCCCGGCAGGGGGCCGTGAACACTGAAGCTTTCTTT
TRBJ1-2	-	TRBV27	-	CASRQDGANYGYTF	TGTGCCAGCAGACAGGACGGAGCTAACTATGGCTACACCTTC
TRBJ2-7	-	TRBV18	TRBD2	CASSPIGGASSYEQYF	TGTGCCAGCTCACCCATCGGGGGGGCTAGCTCCTACGAGCAGTACTTC
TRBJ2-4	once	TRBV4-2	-	CASSQEEGYIQYF	TGTGCCAGCAGCCAAGAGGAGGGATACATTCAGTACTTC
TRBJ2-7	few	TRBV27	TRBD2	CASSPRGGYEQYF	TGTGCCAGCAGTCCCCGGGGAGGGTACGAGCAGTACTTC
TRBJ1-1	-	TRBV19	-	CASKFRGYTEAFF	TGTGCCAGTAAGTTTCGGGGATACACTGAAGCTTTCTTT
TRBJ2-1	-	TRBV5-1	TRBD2	CASSPRPGGLATREQFF	TGCGCCAGCAGCCCCAGACCCGGGGGACTAGCAACTAGGGAGCAGTTCTTC
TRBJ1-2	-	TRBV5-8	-	CASSLGQTVGNYGYTF	TGTGCCAGCAGCTTGGGACAGACGGTCGGGAACTATGGCTACACCTTC
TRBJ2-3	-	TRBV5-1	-	CASSLAGKVADTQYF	TGCGCCAGCAGCTTGGCAGGGAAGGTCGCAGATACGCAGTATTTT
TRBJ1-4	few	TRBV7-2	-	CASSLGGGFNEKLFF	TGTGCCAGCAGCTTAGGCGGGGGCTTTAATGAAAAACTGTTTTTT
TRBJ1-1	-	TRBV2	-	CASRLGSQAFF	TGTGCCAGCAGACTGGGGAGCCAAGCTTTCTTT
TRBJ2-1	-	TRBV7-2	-	CASTNRERYNEQFF	TGTGCCAGCACCAACAGGGAAAGGTACAATGAGCAGTTCTTC
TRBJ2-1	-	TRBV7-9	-	CASSFEDLYNEQFF	TGTGCCAGCAGCTTTGAGGATCTCTACAATGAGCAGTTCTTC
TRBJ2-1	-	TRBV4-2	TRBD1	CASSTGQGDEQFF	TGTGCCAGCAGCACCGGACAGGGCGATGAGCAGTTCTTC
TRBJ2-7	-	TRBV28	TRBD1	CASSLQGHEQYF	TGTGCCAGCAGCCTACAGGGGCACGAGCAGTACTTC
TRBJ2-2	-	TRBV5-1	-	CASSLDSTGELFF	TGCGCCAGCAGCTTGGATAGCACCGGGGAGCTGTTTTTT
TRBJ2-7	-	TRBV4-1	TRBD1	CASSQASGTASYEQYF	TGCGCCAGCAGCCAAGCTTCCGGGACAGCATCCTACGAGCAGTACTTC
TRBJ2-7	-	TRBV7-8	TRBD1	CASSWDRDSPSYEQYF	TGTGCCAGCAGCTGGGACCGGGACAGTCCATCCTACGAGCAGTACTTC
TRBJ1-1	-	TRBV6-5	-	CASSYSKGARNTEAFF	TGTGCCAGCAGTTACTCGAAAGGGGCCAGAAACACTGAAGCTTTCTTT
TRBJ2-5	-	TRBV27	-	CASAPANQVETQYF	TGTGCCAGCGCGCCGGCCAATCAGGTCGAGACCCAGTACTTC
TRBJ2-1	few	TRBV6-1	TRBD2	CASSASGGWNEQFF	TGTGCCAGCAGTGCTAGCGGGGGGTGGAATGAGCAGTTCTTC
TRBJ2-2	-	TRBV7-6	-	CASSGMGGRNTGELFF	TGTGCCAGCAGCGGGATGGGGGGTCGGAACACCGGGGAGCTGTTTTTT
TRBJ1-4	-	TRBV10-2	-	CASSDLGHAALNEKLFF	TGCGCCAGCAGTGACTTGGGACACGCCGCCCTTAATGAAAAACTGTTTTTT
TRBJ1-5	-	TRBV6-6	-	CASSPGVSGNQPQHF	TGTGCCAGCAGCCCCGGGGTCTCCGGGAATCAGCCCCAGCATTTT
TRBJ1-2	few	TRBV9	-	CASSLRGDSFNYGYTF	TGTGCCAGCAGCCTTCGGGGGGATTCATTTAACTATGGCTACACCTTC
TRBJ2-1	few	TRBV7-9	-	CASSRDSRGANEQFF	TGTGCCAGCAGTCGGGACAGTAGGGGGGCCAATGAGCAGTTCTTC
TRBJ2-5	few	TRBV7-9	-	CASSWSRAGWEETQYF	TGTGCCAGCAGCTGGAGTAGGGCGGGATGGGAAGAGACCCAGTACTTC